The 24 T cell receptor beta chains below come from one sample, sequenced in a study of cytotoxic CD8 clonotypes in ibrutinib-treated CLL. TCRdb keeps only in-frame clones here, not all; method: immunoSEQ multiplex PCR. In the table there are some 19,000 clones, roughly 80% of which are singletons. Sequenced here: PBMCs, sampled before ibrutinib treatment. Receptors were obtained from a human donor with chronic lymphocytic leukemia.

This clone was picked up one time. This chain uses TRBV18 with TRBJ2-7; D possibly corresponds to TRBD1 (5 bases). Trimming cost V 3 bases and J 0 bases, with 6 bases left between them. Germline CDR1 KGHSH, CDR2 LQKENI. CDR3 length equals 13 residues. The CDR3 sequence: CASSPDNSYEQYF. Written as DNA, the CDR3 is TGTGCCAGCTCACCGGACAACTCCTACGAGCAGTACTTC.

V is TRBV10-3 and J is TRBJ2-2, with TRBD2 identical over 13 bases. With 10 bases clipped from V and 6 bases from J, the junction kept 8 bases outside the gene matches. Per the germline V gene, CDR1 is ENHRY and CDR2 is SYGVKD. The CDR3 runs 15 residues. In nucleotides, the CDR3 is TGTGCCACCGCCTTGACTAGCGGGGGGTCCGGGGAGCTGTTTTTT. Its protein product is CATALTSGGSGELFF.

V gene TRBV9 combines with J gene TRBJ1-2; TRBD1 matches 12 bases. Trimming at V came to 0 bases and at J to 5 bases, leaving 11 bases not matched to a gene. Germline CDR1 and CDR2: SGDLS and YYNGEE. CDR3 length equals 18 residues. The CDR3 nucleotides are TGTGCCAGCAGCGTAGCTCCGGGACAGGGGGCGGCCACATATGGCTACACCTTC. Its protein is CASSVAPGQGAATYGYTF.

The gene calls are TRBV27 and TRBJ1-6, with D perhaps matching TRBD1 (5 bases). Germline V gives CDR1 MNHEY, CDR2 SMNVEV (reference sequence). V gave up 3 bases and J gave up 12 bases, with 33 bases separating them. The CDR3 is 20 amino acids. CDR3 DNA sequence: TGTGCCAGCAGTTTCTTCGGGACGGAGCCCTGGCGGACGATTCTTAGACCCCTCCACTTT. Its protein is CASSFFGTEPWRTILRPLHF.

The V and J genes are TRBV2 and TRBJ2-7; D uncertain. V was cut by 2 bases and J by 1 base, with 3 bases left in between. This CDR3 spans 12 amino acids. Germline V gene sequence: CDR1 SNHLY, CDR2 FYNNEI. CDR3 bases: TGTGCCAGCAGTGAATCTTCCTACGAGCAGTACTTC. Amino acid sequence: CASSESSYEQYF.

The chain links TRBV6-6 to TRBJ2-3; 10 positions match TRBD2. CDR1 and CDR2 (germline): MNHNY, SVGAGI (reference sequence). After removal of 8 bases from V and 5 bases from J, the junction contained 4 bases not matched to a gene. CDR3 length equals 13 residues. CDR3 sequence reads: CASAPSGGDTQYF. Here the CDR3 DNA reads TGTGCCAGCGCGCCTAGCGGGGGAGATACGCAGTATTTT.

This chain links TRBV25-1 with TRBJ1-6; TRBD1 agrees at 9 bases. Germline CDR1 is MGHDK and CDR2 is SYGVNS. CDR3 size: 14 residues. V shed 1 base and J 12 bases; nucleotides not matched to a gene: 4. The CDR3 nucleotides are TGTGCCAGCAGTGAATGGGGACAGGGTAAACCCCTCCACTTT. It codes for CASSEWGQGKPLHF.

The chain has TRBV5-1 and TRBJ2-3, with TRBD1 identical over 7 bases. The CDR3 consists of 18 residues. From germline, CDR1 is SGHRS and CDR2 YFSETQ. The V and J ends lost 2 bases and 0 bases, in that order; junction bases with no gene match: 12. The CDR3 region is CASSFPRRDSISTDTQYF. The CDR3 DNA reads TGCGCCAGCAGCTTCCCTCGACGGGACAGCATAAGCACAGATACGCAGTATTTT.

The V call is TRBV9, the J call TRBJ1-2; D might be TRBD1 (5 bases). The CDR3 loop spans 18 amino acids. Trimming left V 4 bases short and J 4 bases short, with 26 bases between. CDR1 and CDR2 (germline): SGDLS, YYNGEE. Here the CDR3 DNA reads TGTGCCAGCAGCCCCCGTCCCGGGACGCTCCCCTCGGGCTATGGCTACACCTTC. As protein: CASSPRPGTLPSGYGYTF.

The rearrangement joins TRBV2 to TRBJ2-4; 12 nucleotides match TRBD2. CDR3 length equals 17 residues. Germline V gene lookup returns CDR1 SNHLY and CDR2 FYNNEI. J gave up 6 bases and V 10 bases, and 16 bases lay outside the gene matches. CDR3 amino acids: CAMGTRTSGTITNIQYF. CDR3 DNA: TGTGCCATGGGTACACGGACTAGCGGGACGATCACAAACATTCAGTACTTC. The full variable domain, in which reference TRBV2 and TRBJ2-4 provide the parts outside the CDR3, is EPEVTQTPSHQVTQMGQEVILRCVPISNHLYFYWYRQILGQKVEFLVSFYNNEISEKSEIFDDQFSVERPDGSNFTLKIRSTKLEDSAMYFCAMGTRTSGTITNIQYFGAGTRLSVL.

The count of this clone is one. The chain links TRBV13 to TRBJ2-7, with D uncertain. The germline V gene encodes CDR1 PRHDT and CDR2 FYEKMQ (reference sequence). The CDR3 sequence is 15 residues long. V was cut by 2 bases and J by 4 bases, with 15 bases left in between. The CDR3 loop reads CASSLKGALFYEQYF. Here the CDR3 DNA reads TGTGCCAGCAGCTTAAAGGGCGCCCTCTTTTACGAGCAGTACTTC.

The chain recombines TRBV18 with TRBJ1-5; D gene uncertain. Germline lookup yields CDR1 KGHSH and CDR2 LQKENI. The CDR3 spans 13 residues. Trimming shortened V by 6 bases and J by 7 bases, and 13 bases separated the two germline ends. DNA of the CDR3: TGTGCCAGCTCGGAGGGCCCTACCCAGCCCCAGCATTTT. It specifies CASSEGPTQPQHF. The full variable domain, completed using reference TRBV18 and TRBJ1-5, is NAGVMQNPRHLVRRRGQEARLRCSPMKGHSHVYWYRQLPEEGLKFMVYLQKENIIDESGMPKERFSAEFPKEGPSILRIQQVVRGDSAAYFCASSEGPTQPQHFGDGTRLSIL.

The CDR3 nucleotides are TGTGCCAGCAGCCCCCCGGGTGTGCAAAACATTCAGTACTTC. Translating gives CASSPPGVQNIQYF. This chain connects TRBV28 to TRBJ2-4; no clear D. The V end lost 6 bases, the J end lost 5 bases, and 14 bases lay between the germline ends. This CDR3 region has 14 residues. Germline V gene data show CDR1 as MDHEN and CDR2 as SYDVKM.

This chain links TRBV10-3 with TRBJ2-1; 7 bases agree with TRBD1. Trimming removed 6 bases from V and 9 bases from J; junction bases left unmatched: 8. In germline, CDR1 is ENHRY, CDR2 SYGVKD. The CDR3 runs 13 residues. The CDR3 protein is CAIRVDRVGEQFF. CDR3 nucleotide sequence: TGTGCCATCAGGGTTGACAGGGTAGGTGAGCAGTTCTTC.

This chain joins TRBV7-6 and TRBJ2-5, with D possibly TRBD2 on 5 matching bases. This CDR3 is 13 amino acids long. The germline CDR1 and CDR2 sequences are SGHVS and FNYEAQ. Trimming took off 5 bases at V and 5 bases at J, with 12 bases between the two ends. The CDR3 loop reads CASSLRAGETQYF. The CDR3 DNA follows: TGTGCCAGCAGCCTGCGGGCCGGGGAGACCCAGTACTTC.

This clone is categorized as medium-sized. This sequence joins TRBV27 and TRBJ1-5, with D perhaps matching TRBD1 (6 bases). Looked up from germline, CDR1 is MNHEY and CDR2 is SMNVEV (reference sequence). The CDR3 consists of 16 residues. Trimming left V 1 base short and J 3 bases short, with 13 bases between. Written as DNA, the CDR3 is TGTGCCAGCAGTTTATACGGGGCAGGGGTCAATCAGCCCCAGCATTTT. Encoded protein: CASSLYGAGVNQPQHF.

CDR3 protein: CASSHVEGEQYF. CDR3 coding DNA: TGCGCCAGCAGCCACGTAGAGGGGGAGCAGTACTTC. The V and J genes are TRBV5-1 and TRBJ2-7; D possibly matches TRBD1 or TRBD2 (5 bases each). Trimming cost V 4 bases and J 7 bases, with 12 bases left between them. The CDR3 loop spans 12 amino acids. Germline loops: CDR1 SGHRS, CDR2 YFSETQ. The complete variable domain, with remaining parts taken from reference TRBV5-1 and TRBJ2-7, reads KAGVTQTPRYLIKTRGQQVTLSCSPISGHRSVSWYQQTPGQGLQFLFEYFSETQRNKGNFPGRFSGRQFSNSRSEMNVSTLELGDSALYLCASSHVEGEQYFGPGTRLTVT.

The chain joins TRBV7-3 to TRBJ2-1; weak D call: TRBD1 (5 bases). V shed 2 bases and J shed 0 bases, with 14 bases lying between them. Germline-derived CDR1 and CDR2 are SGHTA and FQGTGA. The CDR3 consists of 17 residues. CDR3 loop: CASSLRHRTGSYNEQFF. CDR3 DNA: TGTGCCAGCAGCTTACGGCATCGAACAGGCTCCTACAATGAGCAGTTCTTC.

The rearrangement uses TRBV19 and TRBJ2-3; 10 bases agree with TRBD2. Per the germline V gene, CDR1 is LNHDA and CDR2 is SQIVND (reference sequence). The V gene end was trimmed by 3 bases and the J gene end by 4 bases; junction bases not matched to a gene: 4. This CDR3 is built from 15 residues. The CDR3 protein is CASSITSGEADTQYF. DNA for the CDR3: TGTGCCAGTAGTATCACTAGCGGGGAGGCAGATACGCAGTATTTT.

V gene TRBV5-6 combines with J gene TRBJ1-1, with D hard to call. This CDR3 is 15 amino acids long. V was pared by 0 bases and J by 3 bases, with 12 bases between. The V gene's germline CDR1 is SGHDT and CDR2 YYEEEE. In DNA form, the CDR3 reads TGTGCCAGCAGCTTGGGGCCGATGACCTACACTGAAGCTTTCTTT. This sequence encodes CASSLGPMTYTEAFF.

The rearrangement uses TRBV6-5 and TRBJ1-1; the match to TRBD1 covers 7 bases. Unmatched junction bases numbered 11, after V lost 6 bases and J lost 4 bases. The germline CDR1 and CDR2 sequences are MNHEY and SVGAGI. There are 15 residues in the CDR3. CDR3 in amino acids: CASRPYTGESTEAFF. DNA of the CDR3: TGTGCCAGCAGACCGTACACAGGGGAGAGCACTGAAGCTTTCTTT.

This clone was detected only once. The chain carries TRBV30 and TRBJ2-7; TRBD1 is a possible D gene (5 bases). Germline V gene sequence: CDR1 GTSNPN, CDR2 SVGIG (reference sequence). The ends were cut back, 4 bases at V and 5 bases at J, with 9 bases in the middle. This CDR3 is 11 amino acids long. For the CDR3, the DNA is TGTGCCTGGAAACAGGATCACGAGCAGTACTTC. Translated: CAWKQDHEQYF.

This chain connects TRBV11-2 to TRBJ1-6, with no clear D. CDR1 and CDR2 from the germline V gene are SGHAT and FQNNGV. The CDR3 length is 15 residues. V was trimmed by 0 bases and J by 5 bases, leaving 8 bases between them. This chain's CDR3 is CASSLEGFDNSPLHF. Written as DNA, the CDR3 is TGTGCCAGCAGCTTAGAAGGGTTCGATAATTCACCCCTCCACTTT.

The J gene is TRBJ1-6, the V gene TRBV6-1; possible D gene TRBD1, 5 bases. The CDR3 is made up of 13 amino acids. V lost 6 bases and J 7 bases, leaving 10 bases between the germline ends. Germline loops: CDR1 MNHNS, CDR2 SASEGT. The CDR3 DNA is TGTGCCAGCAGGGGGCTATGGAATTCACCCCTCCACTTT. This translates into CASRGLWNSPLHF.